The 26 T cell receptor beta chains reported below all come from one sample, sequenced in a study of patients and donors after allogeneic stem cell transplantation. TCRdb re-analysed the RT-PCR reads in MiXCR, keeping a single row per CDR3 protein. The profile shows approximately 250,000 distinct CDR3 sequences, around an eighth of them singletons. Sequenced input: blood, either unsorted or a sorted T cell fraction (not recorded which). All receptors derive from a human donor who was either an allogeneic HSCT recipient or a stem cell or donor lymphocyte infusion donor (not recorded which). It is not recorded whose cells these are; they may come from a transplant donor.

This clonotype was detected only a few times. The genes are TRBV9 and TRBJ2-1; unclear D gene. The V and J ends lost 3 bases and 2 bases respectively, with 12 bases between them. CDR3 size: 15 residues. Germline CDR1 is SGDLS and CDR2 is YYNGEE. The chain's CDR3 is CASSAQTITYNEQFF. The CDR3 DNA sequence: TGTGCCAGCAGCGCCCAGACCATAACCTACAATGAGCAGTTCTTC.

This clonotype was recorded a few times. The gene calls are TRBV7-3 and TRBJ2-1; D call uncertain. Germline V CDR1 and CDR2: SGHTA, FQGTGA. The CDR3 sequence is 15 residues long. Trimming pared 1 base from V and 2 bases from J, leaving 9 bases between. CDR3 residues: CASSLKGPPYNEQFF. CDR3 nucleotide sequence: TGTGCCAGCAGCTTAAAAGGCCCTCCCTACAATGAGCAGTTCTTC.

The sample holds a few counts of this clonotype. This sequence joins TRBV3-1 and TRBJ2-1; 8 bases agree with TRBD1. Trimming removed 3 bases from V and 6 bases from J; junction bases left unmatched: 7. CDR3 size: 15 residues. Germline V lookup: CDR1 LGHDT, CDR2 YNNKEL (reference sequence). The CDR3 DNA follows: TGTGCCAGCAGCCAGAGGACAGGGACCCTCAATGAGCAGTTCTTC. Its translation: CASSQRTGTLNEQFF.

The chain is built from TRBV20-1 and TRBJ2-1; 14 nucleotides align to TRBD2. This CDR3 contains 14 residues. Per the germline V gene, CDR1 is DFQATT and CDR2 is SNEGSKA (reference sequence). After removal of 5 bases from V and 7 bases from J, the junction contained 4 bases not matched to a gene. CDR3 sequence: CSAETSGRENEQFF. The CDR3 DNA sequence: TGCAGTGCTGAGACTAGCGGGAGGGAAAATGAGCAGTTCTTC.

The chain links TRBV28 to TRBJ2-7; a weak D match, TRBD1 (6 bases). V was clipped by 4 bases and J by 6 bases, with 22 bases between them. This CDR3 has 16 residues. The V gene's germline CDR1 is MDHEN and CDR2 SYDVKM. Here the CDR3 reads CASSSLTGPANGEQYF. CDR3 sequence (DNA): TGTGCCAGCAGTTCCCTGACAGGCCCAGCAAACGGCGAGCAGTACTTC.

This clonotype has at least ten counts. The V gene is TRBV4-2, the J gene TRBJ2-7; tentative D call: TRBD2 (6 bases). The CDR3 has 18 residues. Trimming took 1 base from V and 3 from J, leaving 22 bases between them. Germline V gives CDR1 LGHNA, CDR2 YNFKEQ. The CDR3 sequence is CASSQGLTDYPVYYEQYF. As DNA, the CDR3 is TGTGCCAGCAGCCAAGGACTCACGGACTACCCCGTTTACTACGAGCAGTACTTC.

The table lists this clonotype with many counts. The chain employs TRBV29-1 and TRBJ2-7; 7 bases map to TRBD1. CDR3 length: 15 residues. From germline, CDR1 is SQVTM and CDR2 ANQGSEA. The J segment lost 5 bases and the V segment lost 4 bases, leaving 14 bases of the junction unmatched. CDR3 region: CSVASSGQPLDEQYF. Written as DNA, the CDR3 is TGCAGCGTTGCTTCCTCGGGACAGCCCCTCGACGAGCAGTACTTC.

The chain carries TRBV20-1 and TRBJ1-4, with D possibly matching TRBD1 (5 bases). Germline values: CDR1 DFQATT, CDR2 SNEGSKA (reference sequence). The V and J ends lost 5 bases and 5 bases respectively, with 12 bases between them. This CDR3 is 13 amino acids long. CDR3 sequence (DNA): TGCAGTGCTCGAAGGGGAAACAATGAAAAACTGTTTTTT. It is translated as CSARRGNNEKLFF.

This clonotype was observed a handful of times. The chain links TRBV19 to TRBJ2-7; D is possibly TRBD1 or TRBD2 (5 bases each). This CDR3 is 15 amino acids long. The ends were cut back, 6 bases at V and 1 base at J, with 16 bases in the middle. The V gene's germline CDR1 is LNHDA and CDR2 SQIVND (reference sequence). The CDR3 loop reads CASRRGGRGSYEQYF. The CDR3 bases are TGTGCCAGTAGGAGGGGCGGTCGTGGGTCCTACGAGCAGTACTTC.

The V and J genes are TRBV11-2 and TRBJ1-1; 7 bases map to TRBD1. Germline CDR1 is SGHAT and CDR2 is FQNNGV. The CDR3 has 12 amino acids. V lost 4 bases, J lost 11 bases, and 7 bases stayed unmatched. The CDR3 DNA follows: TGTGCCAGCAGCTCCAATGAGGGGGCGGCTTTCTTT. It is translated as CASSSNEGAAFF.

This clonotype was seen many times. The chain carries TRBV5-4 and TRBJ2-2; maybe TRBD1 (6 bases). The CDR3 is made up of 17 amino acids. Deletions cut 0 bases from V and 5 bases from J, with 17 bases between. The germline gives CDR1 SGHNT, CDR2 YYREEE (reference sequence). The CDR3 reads CASSLAGRGKGTGELFF. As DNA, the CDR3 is TGTGCCAGCAGCTTGGCCGGAAGGGGGAAGGGTACCGGGGAGCTGTTTTTT.

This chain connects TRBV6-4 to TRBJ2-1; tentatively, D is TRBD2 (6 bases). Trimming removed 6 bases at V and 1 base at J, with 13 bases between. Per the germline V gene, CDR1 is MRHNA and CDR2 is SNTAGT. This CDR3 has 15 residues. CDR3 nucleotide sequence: TGTGCCAGCAGACCGACTAGTTGGTCCTACAATGAGCAGTTCTTC. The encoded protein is CASRPTSWSYNEQFF.

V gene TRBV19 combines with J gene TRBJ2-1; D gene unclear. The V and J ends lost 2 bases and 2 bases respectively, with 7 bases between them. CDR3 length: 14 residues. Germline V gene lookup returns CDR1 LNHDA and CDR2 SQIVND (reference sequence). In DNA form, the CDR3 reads TGTGCCAGTAGTATATTGCGGACCTACAATGAGCAGTTCTTC. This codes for CASSILRTYNEQFF.

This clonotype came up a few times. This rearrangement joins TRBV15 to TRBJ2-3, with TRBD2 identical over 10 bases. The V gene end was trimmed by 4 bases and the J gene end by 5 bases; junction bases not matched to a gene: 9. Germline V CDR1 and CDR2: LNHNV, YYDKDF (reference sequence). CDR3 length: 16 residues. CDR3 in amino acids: CATSKETSGPGDTQYF. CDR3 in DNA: TGTGCCACCAGCAAGGAGACTAGCGGGCCCGGAGATACGCAGTATTTT. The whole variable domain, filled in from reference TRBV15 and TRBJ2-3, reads DAMVIQNPRYQVTQFGKPVTLSCSQTLNHNVMYWYQQKSSQAPKLLFHYYDKDFNNEADTPDNFQSRRPNTSFCFLDIRSPGLGDTAMYLCATSKETSGPGDTQYFGPGTRLTVL.

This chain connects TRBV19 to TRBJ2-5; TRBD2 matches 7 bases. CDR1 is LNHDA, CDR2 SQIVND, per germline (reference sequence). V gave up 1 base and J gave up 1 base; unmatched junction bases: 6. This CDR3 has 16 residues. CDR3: CASSIASGAFQETQYF. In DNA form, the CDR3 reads TGTGCCAGTAGTATAGCAAGCGGGGCCTTCCAAGAGACCCAGTACTTC.

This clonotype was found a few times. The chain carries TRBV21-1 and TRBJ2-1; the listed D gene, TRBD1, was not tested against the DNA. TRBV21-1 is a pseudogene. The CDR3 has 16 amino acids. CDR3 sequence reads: CASKGSGTGAINEQFF. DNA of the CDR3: TGTGCCAGCAAGGGGTCCGGGACAGGGGCGATCAATGAGCAGTTCTTC.

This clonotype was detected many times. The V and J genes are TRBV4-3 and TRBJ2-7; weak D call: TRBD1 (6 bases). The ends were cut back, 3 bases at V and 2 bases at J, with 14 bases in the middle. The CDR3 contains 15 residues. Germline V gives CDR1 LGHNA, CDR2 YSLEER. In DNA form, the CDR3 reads TGCGCCAGCAGCCATGAAATAGGGGGTACCTACGAGCAGTACTTC. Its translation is CASSHEIGGTYEQYF.

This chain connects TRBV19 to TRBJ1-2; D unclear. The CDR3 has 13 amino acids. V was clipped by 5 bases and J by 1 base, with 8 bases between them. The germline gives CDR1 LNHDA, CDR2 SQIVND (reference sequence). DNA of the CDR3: TGTGCCAGTAGTCCCGGGATTAACTATGGCTACACCTTC. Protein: CASSPGINYGYTF.

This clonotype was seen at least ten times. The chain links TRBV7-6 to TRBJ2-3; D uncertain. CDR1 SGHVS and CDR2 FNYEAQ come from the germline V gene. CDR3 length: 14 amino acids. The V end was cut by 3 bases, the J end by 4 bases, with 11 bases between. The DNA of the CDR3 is TGTGCCAGCAGCTTGATGTCCAGCGCAGATACGCAGTATTTT. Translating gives CASSLMSSADTQYF.

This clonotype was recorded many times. The CDR3 DNA is TGTGCCAGCAGCCCCAGGCCTTCTAATGAGCAGTTCTTC. Translation gives CASSPRPSNEQFF. The J gene is TRBJ2-1, the V gene TRBV7-3, with D uncertain. With 5 bases removed from V and 7 bases from J, the gap between germline ends came to 12 bases. CDR3 length: 13 residues. Germline V gene sequence: CDR1 SGHTA, CDR2 FQGTGA.

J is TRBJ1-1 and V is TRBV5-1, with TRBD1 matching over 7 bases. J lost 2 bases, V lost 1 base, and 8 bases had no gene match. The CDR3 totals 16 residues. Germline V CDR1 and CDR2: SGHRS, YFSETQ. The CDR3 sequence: CASSLNVRGSNTEAFF. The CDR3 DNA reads TGCGCCAGCAGCTTGAACGTCAGGGGGTCTAACACTGAAGCTTTCTTT.

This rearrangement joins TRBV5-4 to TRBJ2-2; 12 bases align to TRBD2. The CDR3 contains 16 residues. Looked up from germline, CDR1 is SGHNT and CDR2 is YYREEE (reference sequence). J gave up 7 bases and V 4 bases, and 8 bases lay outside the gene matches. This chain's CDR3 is CASSLPTSGRGGELFF. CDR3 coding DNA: TGTGCCAGCAGCCTACCGACTAGCGGGAGAGGCGGGGAGCTGTTTTTT. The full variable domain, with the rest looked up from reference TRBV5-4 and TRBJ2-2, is ETGVTQSPTHLIKTRGQQVTLRCSSQSGHNTVSWYQQALGQGPQFIFQYYREEENGRGNFPPRFSGLQFPNYSSELNVNALELDDSALYLCASSLPTSGRGGELFFGEGSRLTVL.

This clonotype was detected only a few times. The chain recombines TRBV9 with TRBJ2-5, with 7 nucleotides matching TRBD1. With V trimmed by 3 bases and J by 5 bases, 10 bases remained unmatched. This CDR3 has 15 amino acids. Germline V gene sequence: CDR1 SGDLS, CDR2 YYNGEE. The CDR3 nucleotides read TGTGCCAGCAGCGAAAGACAGGGTCATCACGAGACCCAGTACTTC. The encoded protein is CASSERQGHHETQYF. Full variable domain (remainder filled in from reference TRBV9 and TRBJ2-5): DSGVTQTPKHLITATGQRVTLRCSPRSGDLSVYWYQQSLDQGLQFLIQYYNGEERAKGNILERFSAQQFPDLHSELNLSSLELGDSALYFCASSERQGHHETQYFGPGTRLLVL.

The CDR3 protein is CASSFLWEGQVDTQYF. DNA of the CDR3: TGTGCCAGCAGCTTTTTATGGGAGGGCCAGGTAGATACGCAGTATTTT. V usage is TRBV5-6 and J usage is TRBJ2-3, with 7 nucleotides matching TRBD2. This CDR3 has 16 residues. The germline gives CDR1 SGHDT, CDR2 YYEEEE. The V segment lost 2 bases and the J segment 5 bases; nucleotides outside the gene matches: 11.

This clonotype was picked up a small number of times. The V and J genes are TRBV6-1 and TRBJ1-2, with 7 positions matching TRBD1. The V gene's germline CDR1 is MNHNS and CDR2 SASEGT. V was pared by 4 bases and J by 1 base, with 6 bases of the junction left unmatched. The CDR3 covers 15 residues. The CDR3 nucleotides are TGTGCCAGCAGTGGACAGGGAGTGGGTAACTATGGCTACACCTTC. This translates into CASSGQGVGNYGYTF.

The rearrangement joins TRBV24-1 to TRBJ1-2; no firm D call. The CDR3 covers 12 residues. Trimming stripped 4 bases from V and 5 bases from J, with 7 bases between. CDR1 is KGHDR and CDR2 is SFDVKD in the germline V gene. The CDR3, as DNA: TGTGCCACCAGTGACCCCCCTTATGGCTACACCTTC. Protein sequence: CATSDPPYGYTF.